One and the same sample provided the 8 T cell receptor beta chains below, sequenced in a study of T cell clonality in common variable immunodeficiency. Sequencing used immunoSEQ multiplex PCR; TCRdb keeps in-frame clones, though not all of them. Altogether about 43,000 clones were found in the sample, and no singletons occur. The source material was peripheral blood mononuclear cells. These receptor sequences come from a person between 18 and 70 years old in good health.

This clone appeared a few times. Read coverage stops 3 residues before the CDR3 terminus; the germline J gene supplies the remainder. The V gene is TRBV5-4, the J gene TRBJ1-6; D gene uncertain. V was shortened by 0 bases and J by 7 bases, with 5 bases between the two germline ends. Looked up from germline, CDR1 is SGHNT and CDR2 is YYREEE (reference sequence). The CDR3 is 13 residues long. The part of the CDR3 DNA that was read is TGTGCCAGCAGCTTGGCAGGCAATTCACCC. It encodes CASSLAGNSP. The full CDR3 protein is CASSLAGNSPLHF.

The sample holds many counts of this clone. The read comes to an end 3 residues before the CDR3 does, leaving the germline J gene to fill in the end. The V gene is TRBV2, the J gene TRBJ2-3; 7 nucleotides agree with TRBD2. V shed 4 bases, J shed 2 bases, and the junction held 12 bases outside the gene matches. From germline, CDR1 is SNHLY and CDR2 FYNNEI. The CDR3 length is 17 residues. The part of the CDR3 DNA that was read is TGTGCCAGCAGTGCATTCCAGGTAGCGGGTACCACAGATACG. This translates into CASSAFQVAGTTDT. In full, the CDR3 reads CASSAFQVAGTTDTQYF. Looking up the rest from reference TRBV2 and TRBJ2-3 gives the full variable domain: EPEVTQTPSHQVTQMGQEVILRCVPISNHLYFYWYRQILGQKVEFLVSFYNNEISEKSEIFDDQFSVERPDGSNFTLKIRSTKLEDSAMYFCASSAFQVAGTTDTQYFGPGTRLTVL.

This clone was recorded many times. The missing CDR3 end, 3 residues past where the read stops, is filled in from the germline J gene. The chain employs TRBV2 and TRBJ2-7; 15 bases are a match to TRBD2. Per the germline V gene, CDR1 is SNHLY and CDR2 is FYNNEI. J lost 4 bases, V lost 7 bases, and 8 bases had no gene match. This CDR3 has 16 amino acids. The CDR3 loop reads CASTQGTSGRFYEQYF. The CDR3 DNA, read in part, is TGTGCCAGCACCCAAGGGACTAGCGGGAGGTTTTACGAG.

CDR3 in amino acids: CASSYLAGAGYDYTF. Partial CDR3 DNA: TGTGCCAGCAGTTATCTAGCGGGAGCGGGCTACGAC. This chain uses TRBV7-2 with TRBJ1-2; D call uncertain. The read terminates 3 residues before the CDR3 end, so the remaining end is supplied by the germline J gene. CDR3 length: 15 residues. Germline V CDR1 and CDR2: SGHTA, FQGNSA.

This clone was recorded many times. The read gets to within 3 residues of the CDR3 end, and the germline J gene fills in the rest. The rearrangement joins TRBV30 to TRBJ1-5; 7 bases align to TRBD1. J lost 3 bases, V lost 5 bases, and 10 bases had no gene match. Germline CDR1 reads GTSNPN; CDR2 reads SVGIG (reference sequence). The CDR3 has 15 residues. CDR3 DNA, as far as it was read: TGTGCCTGGGGGACACAGGGGCTACTCAATCAGCCC. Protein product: CAWGTQGLLNQP. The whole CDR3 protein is CAWGTQGLLNQPQHF.

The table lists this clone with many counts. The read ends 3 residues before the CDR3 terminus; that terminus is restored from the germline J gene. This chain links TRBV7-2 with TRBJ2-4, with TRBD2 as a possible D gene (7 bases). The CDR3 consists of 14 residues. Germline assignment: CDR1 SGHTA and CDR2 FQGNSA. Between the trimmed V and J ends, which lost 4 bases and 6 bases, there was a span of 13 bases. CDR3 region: CASSSGGLLNIQYF. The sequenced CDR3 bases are TGTGCCAGCAGCTCGGGGGGCCTTTTAAACATT.

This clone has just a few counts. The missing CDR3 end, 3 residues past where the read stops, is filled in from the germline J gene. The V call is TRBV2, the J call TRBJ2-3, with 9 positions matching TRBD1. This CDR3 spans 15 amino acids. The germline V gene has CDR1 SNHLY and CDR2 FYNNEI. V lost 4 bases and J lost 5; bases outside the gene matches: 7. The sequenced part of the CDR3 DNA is TGTGCCAGCAGTGCCGGGACAGGGTGGGGAGATACG. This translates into CASSAGTGWGDT. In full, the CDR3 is CASSAGTGWGDTQYF.

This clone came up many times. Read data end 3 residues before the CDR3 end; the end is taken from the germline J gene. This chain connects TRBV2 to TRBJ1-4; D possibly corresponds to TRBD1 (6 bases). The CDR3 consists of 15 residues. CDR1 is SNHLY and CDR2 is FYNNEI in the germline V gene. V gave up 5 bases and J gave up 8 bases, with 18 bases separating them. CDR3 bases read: TGTGCCAGCAGTACAACTCAGGGGATCGGCGAAAAA. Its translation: CASSTTQGIGEK. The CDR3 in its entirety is CASSTTQGIGEKLFF.